This T cell receptor beta chain was obtained from a study of blood T cell repertoires in COVID-19. Study details: Specimens from acute and convalescent COVID-19 originated in the United States, Italy and Spain. PBMCs, B-cell-depleted T cells, or T cells provided the cDNA or gDNA that made up the material.

Sequencing was performed with immunoSEQ multiplex PCR; in TCRdb, only in-frame clones are kept and a portion is missing. The sample holds approximately 190,000 clones; about four fifths are singletons and the top ten take approximately 6.2%. This CDR3 region has 11 residues. CDR1 SGHTA and CDR2 FQGTGA come from the germline V gene. V dropped 3 bases and J dropped 7 bases, with 3 bases sitting between them. The chain has TRBV7-3 and TRBJ2-2; D is undetermined. Sequenced material: peripheral blood. This receptor was identified in a middle-aged woman with acute or convalescent COVID-19. Written as DNA, the CDR3 is TGTGCCAGCAGCTTCGGCGGGGAGCTGTTTTTT. Its protein is CASSFGGELFF.